This T cell receptor (beta chain) is drawn from a study of PD-1 blockade in classical Hodgkin lymphoma. The CDR3 is 15 residues long. Germline V lookup: CDR1 SGHTA, CDR2 FQGNSA. V was pared by 5 bases and J by 7 bases, with 21 bases between. Relapses following autologous stem cell transplantation were seen in all patients, with brentuximab vedotin exposure varying. Under best response, outcomes were complete response, partial response or progressive disease. The protocol was immunoSEQ multiplex PCR, while the TCRdb copy is restricted to in-frame clones and leaves out a portion. The table includes around 39,000 clones, 76% detected once. As to this clone: The target antigen is unknown.

Study-wide points: Patients with a complete response exhibited baseline diversity comparable to newly diagnosed patients.

The receptor was isolated from a human donor with classical Hodgkin lymphoma. The chain uses TRBV7-2 and TRBJ2-7, with no clear D. The material was peripheral blood mononuclear cells (PBMCs), obtained before the second cycle of nivolumab. The DNA of the CDR3 is TGTGCCAGCAGCCCCCGGAGAGACCCAGCTCGTGAGCAGTACTTC. Translating it yields CASSPRRDPAREQYF.